These T cell receptor beta chains were read from a single sample in a study of CD8 T cells in ankylosing spondylitis. TCRdb re-analysed the 5' RACE reads in MiXCR, keeping a single row per CDR3 protein. The table shows roughly 200,000 distinct CDR3 sequences, with roughly 24% occurring only once. Sequencing was done on a sample of blood, either unsorted or a sorted T cell fraction (not recorded which). The source of these receptors is a male donor with ankylosing spondylitis or in good health (not recorded which). Each CDR3 is given with its conserved first and last residue. The D gene is left open where the match is weak. The size entry is marked missing in some rows and otherwise reads once, few, many or a size class.

>TRBJ2-1|TRBV20-1|TRBD2|NA
CSARAPSGVEQFF
TGCAGTGCCAGGGCGCCTAGCGGGGTTGAGCAGTTCTTC
>TRBJ2-7|TRBV20-1|NA|few
CSAREGGATREQYF
TGCAGTGCTAGAGAAGGGGGAGCCACTCGCGAGCAGTACTTC
>TRBJ2-3|TRBV10-3|TRBD1|NA
CAISESPVTGGQYF
TGTGCCATCAGTGAGTCGCCGGTGACAGGGGGGCAGTATTTT
>TRBJ1-1|TRBV20-1|NA|few
CSVYRMNTEAFF
TGCAGTGTGTACAGGATGAACACTGAAGCTTTCTTT
>TRBJ2-2|TRBV10-3|TRBD2|once
CAINQAGAGTGELFF
TGTGCCATCAACCAAGCGGGAGCCGGTACCGGGGAGCTGTTTTTT
>TRBJ1-3|TRBV7-8|NA|many
CASSSDSRATGNTIYF
TGTGCCAGCAGCTCAGATTCCAGGGCAACTGGAAACACCATATATTTT
>TRBJ1-2|TRBV7-2|NA|few
CASSLAYDSNYGYTF
TGTGCCAGCAGCTTAGCGTACGACAGCAACTATGGCTACACCTTC
>TRBJ2-3|TRBV15|TRBD2|few
CATSARLAGVTDTQYF
TGTGCCACCAGCGCACGACTAGCGGGGGTCACAGATACGCAGTATTTT
>TRBJ2-7|TRBV5-1|TRBD1|many
CASSNRTGVSYEQYF
TGCGCCAGCAGCAACCGGACAGGGGTATCGTACGAGCAGTACTTC
>TRBJ1-1|TRBV5-6|NA|NA
CASSLVRNRGTEAFF
TGTGCCAGCAGCTTGGTTAGAAATCGGGGCACTGAAGCTTTCTTT
>TRBJ2-1|TRBV20-1|NA|NA
CSARARGSYNEQFF
TGCAGTGCTAGAGCCAGGGGCTCCTACAATGAGCAGTTCTTC
>TRBJ1-1|TRBV18|TRBD1|NA
CASSPGQTSNTEAFF
TGTGCCAGCTCACCGGGACAGACCTCGAACACTGAAGCTTTCTTT
>TRBJ2-1|TRBV29-1|TRBD1|many
CSVYTPGQGVDEQFF
TGCAGCGTCTACACGCCGGGACAGGGTGTAGATGAGCAGTTCTTC
>TRBJ2-7|TRBV20-1|TRBD2|NA
CSARNLEREGNEQYF
TGCAGTGCTAGAAACCTGGAGCGGGAGGGGAACGAGCAGTACTTC
>TRBJ1-2|TRBV20-1|NA|few
CSANDVNYGYTF
TGCAGTGCCAACGACGTTAACTATGGCTACACCTTC
>TRBJ2-1|TRBV5-1|TRBD2|NA
CASSKLADSSYNEQFF
TGCGCCAGCAGTAAACTAGCGGATAGCTCCTACAATGAGCAGTTCTTC
>TRBJ2-7|TRBV7-3|TRBD1|many
CASSKTGGGYEQYF
TGTGCCAGCAGCAAGACAGGGGGAGGGTACGAGCAGTACTTC
>TRBJ2-2|TRBV12-3/TRBV12-4|NA|many
CASSSSGAPGELFF
TGTGCCAGCAGTTCATCCGGGGCCCCCGGGGAGCTGTTTTTT
>TRBJ2-1|TRBV20-1|TRBD2|NA
CSARVSSGRGYNEQFF
TGCAGTGCTAGAGTTAGTAGCGGGAGGGGCTACAATGAGCAGTTCTTC
>TRBJ2-1|TRBV20-1|TRBD2|NA
CGGTSGSYNEQFF
TGCGGAGGGACTAGCGGGAGCTACAATGAGCAGTTCTTC
>TRBJ1-6|TRBV20-1|NA|few
CSVQRGDKFNSPLHF
TGCAGTGTCCAGAGAGGGGACAAGTTTAATTCACCCCTCCACTTT
>TRBJ2-1|TRBV5-5|TRBD2|NA
CASSPGTSGDYNEQFF
TGTGCCAGCAGCCCCGGGACTAGCGGAGACTACAATGAGCAGTTCTTC
>TRBJ2-3|TRBV20-1|NA|many
CSASQAVSSTDTQYF
TGCAGTGCTAGTCAAGCGGTATCTAGCACAGATACGCAGTATTTT
>TRBJ2-7|TRBV15|NA|few
CATSSFQSEQYF
TGTGCCACCAGCAGTTTCCAAAGCGAGCAGTACTTC
>TRBJ2-5|TRBV6-1|TRBD1|NA
CASRPYMDRGQGTQYF
TGTGCCAGCAGGCCGTATATGGACAGGGGGCAGGGAACCCAGTACTTC
>TRBJ1-1|TRBV6-1|NA|NA
CASRQQGRTEAFF
TGTGCCAGCAGGCAACAGGGTAGGACTGAAGCTTTCTTT